This TCR beta chain stems from a study of cytomegalovirus exposure and HLA in healthy donors. This clone was recorded a few times. V gave up 4 bases and J gave up 3 bases, with 16 bases separating them. This CDR3 is 15 amino acids long. CDR1 and CDR2 from the germline V gene are ENHRY and SYGVKD. The assay was immunoSEQ multiplex PCR, and TCRdb's table has in-frame clones only and misses some. The sample shows around 350,000 clones, 80% to 90% of them seen only once. The clonotype was recovered from a woman under 30 in good health and CMV-seronegative. What was sequenced was PBMCs. The V gene is TRBV10-3, the J gene TRBJ2-7, with D perhaps TRBD1 (6 bases). The DNA of the CDR3 is TGTGCCATCAGTGGACGACAGGAGAGGAGCTACGAGCAGTACTTC. Its translation is CAISGRQERSYEQYF.